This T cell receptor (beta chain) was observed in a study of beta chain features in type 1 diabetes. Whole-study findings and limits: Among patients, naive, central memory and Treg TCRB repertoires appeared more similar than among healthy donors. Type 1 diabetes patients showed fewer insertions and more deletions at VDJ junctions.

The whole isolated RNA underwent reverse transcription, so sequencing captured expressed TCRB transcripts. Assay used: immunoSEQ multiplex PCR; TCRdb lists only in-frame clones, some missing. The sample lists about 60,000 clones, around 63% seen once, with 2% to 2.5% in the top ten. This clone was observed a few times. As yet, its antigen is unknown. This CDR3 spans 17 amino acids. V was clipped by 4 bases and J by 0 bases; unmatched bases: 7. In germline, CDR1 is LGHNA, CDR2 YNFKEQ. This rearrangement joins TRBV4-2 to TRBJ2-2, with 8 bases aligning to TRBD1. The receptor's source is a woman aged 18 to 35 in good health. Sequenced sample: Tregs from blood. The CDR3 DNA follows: TGTGCCAGCAGCCCATATCAGGGGGCCGCGAACACCGGGGAGCTGTTTTTT. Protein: CASSPYQGAANTGELFF.